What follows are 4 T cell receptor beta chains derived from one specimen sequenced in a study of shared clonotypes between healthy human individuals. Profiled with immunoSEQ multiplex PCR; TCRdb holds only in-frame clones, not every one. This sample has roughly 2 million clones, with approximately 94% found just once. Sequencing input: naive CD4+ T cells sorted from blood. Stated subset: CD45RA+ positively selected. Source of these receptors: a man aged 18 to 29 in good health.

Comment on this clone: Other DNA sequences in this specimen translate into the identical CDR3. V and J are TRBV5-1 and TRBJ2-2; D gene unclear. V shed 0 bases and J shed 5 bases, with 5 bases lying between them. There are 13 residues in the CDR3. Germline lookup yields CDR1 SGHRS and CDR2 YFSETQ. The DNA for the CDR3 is TGCGCCAGCAGCTTGGAAGGGACCGGGGAGCTGTTTTTT. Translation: CASSLEGTGELFF. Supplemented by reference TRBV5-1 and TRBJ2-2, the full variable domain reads KAGVTQTPRYLIKTRGQQVTLSCSPISGHRSVSWYQQTPGQGLQFLFEYFSETQRNKGNFPGRFSGRQFSNSRSEMNVSTLELGDSALYLCASSLEGTGELFFGEGSRLTVL.

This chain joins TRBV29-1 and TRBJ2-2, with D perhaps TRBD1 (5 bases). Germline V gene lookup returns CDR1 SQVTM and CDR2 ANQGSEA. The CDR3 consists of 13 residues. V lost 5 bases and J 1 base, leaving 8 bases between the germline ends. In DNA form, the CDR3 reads TGCAGCGTTCCAGGGTGGAACACCGGGGAGCTGTTTTTT. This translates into CSVPGWNTGELFF.

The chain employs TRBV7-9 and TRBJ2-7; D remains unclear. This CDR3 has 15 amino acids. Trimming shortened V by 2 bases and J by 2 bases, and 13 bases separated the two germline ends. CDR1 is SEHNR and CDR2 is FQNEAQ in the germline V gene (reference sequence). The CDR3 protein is CASSLQAAPPYEQYF. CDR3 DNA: TGTGCCAGCAGCTTACAGGCGGCCCCACCCTACGAGCAGTACTTC.

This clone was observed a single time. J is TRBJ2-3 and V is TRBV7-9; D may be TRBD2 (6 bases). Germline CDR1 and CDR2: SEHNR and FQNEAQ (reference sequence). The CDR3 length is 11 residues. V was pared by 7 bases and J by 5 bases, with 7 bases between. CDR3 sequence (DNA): TGTGCCAGCATCGGGGGAGATACGCAGTATTTT. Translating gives CASIGGDTQYF.